This passage covers 5 T cell receptor beta chains from one sample sequenced in a study of control samples from healthy donors and cancer patients. Generated by immunoSEQ multiplex PCR, the TCRdb table keeps only in-frame clones and is missing some. The sample contains 130,000 or so clones, under 90% of which appear only once. The sample comprised PBMCs. The receptors here all came from a man in his fifties or sixties with head and neck cancer.

This clone was found once. J is TRBJ2-7 and V is TRBV2; D unclear. From germline, CDR1 is SNHLY and CDR2 FYNNEI. The CDR3 consists of 14 residues. Deletions cut 7 bases from V and 3 bases from J, with 16 bases between. For the CDR3, the DNA is TGTGCCAGCACGTGGACCGAAACCGTCTACGAGCAGTACTTC. Translating gives CASTWTETVYEQYF.

The chain joins TRBV5-1 to TRBJ2-5; D is unclear. V was clipped by 3 bases and J by 1 base, with 1 base between them. Germline values: CDR1 SGHRS, CDR2 YFSETQ. CDR3 length equals 11 residues. The CDR3 nucleotides read TGCGCCAGCAGCTCCCAAGAGACCCAGTACTTC. Residues: CASSSQETQYF.

The chain links TRBV10-3 to TRBJ2-7; TRBD1 matches at 10 bases. V lost 6 bases to trimming and J lost 2 bases; unmatched junction nucleotides: 4. The V gene's germline CDR1 is ENHRY and CDR2 SYGVKD. This CDR3 is 14 amino acids long. Here the CDR3 DNA reads TGTGCCATCAGCCGGGACAGGGGCCCCTACGAGCAGTACTTC. Its translation: CAISRDRGPYEQYF.

The chain employs TRBV5-4 and TRBJ2-3; 7 bases match TRBD1. CDR1 SGHNT and CDR2 YYREEE come from the germline V gene (reference sequence). This CDR3 region has 14 residues. The ends lost 3 bases at V and 5 bases at J; junction bases unmatched: 6. CDR3 nucleotides: TGTGCCAGCAGCTCCCGGCAGGGGGTAGATACGCAGTATTTT. Translated: CASSSRQGVDTQYF.

CDR3 coding DNA: TGTGCCAGCAGCCGCGGGACAGGGATAGGAGAGACCCAGTACTTC. Its translation: CASSRGTGIGETQYF. The chain joins TRBV7-9 to TRBJ2-5, with 9 bases identical to TRBD1. V shed 5 bases and J 4 bases; nucleotides not matched to a gene: 8. Germline CDR1 reads SEHNR; CDR2 reads FQNEAQ (reference sequence). The CDR3 runs to 15 residues.